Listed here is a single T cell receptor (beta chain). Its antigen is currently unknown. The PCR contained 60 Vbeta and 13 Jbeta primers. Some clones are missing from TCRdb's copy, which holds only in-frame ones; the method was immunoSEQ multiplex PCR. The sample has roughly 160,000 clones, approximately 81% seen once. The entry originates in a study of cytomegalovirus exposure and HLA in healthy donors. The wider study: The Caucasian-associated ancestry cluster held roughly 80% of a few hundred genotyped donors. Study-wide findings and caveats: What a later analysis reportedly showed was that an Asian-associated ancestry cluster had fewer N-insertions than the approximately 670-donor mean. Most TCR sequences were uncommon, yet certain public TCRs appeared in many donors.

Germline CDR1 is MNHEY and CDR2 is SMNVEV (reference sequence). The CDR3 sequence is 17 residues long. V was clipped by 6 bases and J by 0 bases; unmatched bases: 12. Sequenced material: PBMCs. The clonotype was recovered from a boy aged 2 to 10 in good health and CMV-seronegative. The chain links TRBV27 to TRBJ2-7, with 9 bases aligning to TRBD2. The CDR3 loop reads CASSYLRAGGSSYEQYF. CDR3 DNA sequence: TGTGCCAGCAGCTACCTTAGAGCGGGAGGTAGCTCCTACGAGCAGTACTTC.